This entry describes one T cell receptor beta chain. Its cognate antigen has yet to be identified. Base qualities are not provided; no much larger clone lies one nucleotide away. The entry originates in a study of T and B cells in COVID-19 patients (dated by TCRdb to about 2020). In terms of the full investigation: Using TRB and IGH repertoire sequencing of peripheral blood, the study characterized adaptive immunity in COVID-19 patients who had active infection or had recovered. A recovered cohort was made up of about 19 patients contributing roughly 21 samples, mostly after mild to moderate COVID-19 managed as outpatients. A median age of approximately 35 years was recorded in the recovered cohort versus roughly 72 years in the active-infection cohort. In the active-infection cohort, about 55% of the 20 patients were critically ill and required mechanical ventilation or ECMO. Of the 20 patients in the active-infection cohort, 15 to 19 had comorbidities associated with unfavorable COVID-19 outcome. The repository of TCR and BCR sequences included about 69 time points from more than 30 patients, and more than 7 million TCR sequences were analysed. Two patients belonged to both the recovered and active cohorts because samples were available from active disease and after recovery. For the repertoire analyses, the comparison was an age-matched reference group of some 40 healthy donors who were negative for COVID-19 antibodies. Up to 9 follow-up blood samples were collected per patient, with some samples spanning different disease stages in the same individual.

Findings and caveats that apply to the study as a whole: Patients with COVID-19 were reported to show strongly skewed TRBV/TRBJ gene usage. Specific T cell subsets (CD4+/Treg/CD8+) and sorted SARS-CoV-2-responsive or tetramer+ T cells had not yet been sequenced, and these experiments were ongoing. Prospective validation of the reported TCR clusters was stated to be required before clinical use. Blood samples obtained from mildly ill patients during symptoms, as well as early samples obtained from severe cases, were available only in scarce numbers. TRB repertoires were found to be highly clonal in active COVID-19, whereas diversity and richness at recovery were found to rise above healthy donor levels. A total of around 2,100 TCR clusters were exclusive to the recovered cohort, and roughly 31 of those clusters were low-pGen clusters. The cohort was considered too small to assess HLA contributions to COVID-19 susceptibility or severity.

TRB repertoires were amplified from about 260-540 ng of genomic DNA extracted from blood. TCRdb names Illumina MiSeq as the instrument used. Multiplex PCR with BIOMED2 TRB-A/B primer pools was used to amplify the TRB rearrangements. Two consecutive PCRs added Illumina-compatible adapters and 7-nucleotide sample barcodes to the amplicons. Phusion HS II polymerase was used for all library PCRs. Amplicons were gel-purified with the NucleoSpin Gel and PCR Clean-up kit, quantified on Qubit, and pooled at around 3.7 nM. Amplicon pool quality was checked on an Agilent 2100 Bioanalyzer before Illumina next-generation sequencing. In the original analysis: TRB rearrangements were annotated with MiXCR 3.0.8 using the default MiXCR reference library. Non-productive reads and sequences with fewer than 2 reads were removed, and every unique CDR3 nucleotide sequence was treated as one clone. R 3.5.1 was used to calculate clonality, diversity, richness and V-J gene usage. GLIPH2 was used to cluster TCRs based on CDR3 similarity, and OLGA was used to calculate the generation probabilities. Only GLIPH2 clusters with at least four unique TCR clonotypes present in at least three individuals were retained. TCRdb applied fastp at Q25 and MiXCR to the public reads, then kept only in-frame beta chains. Identical CDR3 protein sequences are pooled into one entry, listed with their most common genes and DNA. TCRdb's processing, not the authors', yielded these V and J calls. The sample table shows approximately 8,000 distinct CDR3 sequences, and 35% to 45% are seen once. The top ten constitute roughly 3.5% of the sample.

The clonotype was recovered from a human donor who had recovered from COVID-19. Sequencing was performed on blood.

In nucleotide form, the sequence is TGTGCCAGCACCAAAACCCGACAGGGCACAGATACGCAGTATTTT. Translation gives CASTKTRQGTDTQYF. The sequence links TRBV6-1 to TRBJ2-3, and the D gene may be TRBD1, 6 bases matching. The junction carries 15 bases between V and J, which are trimmed by 7 bases and 1 base respectively. From a lookup of the germline V gene, CDR1 and CDR2 are MNHNS and SASEGT. From its cysteine to its phenylalanine, the CDR3 spans 15 amino acids. Only the CDR3 DNA stays, 45 bases, in frame from base 1.